One and the same sample provided the 17 T cell receptor beta chains below, sequenced in a study of tumor-infiltrating lymphocytes in glioblastoma multiforme. TCRB libraries came from RNA via three nested multiplex PCR rounds. Using its own MiXCR run on the multiplex PCR reads, TCRdb lists one record per CDR3 protein. The sample has about 15,000 distinct CDR3 sequences; over 60% are singletons. The material sequenced was brain tumor tissue. Every receptor here comes from a male donor with glioblastoma.

The sample holds many counts of this clonotype. The chain has TRBV5-1 and TRBJ2-2; weak D call: TRBD1 (6 bases). There are 15 residues in the CDR3. Germline V gene sequence: CDR1 SGHRS, CDR2 YFSETQ. Trimming left V 3 bases short and J 6 bases short, with 15 bases between. CDR3 amino acids: CASSWNQGWAGELFF. The CDR3 DNA is TGCGCCAGCAGCTGGAATCAGGGGTGGGCCGGGGAGCTGTTTTTT.

Comment on this clonotype: With a much larger clone just one base away, this may be a read error. J is TRBJ2-7 and V is TRBV29-1; TRBD2 aligns across 9 bases. V was clipped by 7 bases and J by 4 bases; unmatched bases: 5. The CDR3 sequence is 12 residues long. Germline CDR1 is SQVTM and CDR2 is ANQGSEA. CDR3 DNA: TGCAGCGGTGTTAGCGGGAGATACGAGCAGTACTTC. As protein: CSGVSGRYEQYF.

V usage is TRBV29-1 and J usage is TRBJ2-7; TRBD2 matches at 7 bases. The CDR3 length is 15 residues. With 6 bases clipped from V and 4 bases from J, the junction kept 15 bases outside the gene matches. Germline loops: CDR1 SQVTM, CDR2 ANQGSEA. The CDR3 DNA sequence: TGCAGCGTCGATGGGTCTAGCGGTAATTCGTACGAGCAGTACTTC. It translates to CSVDGSSGNSYEQYF.

Turning to this clonotype: Just one base apart from a much larger clone, this may be a read error. This chain uses TRBV29-1 with TRBJ2-7, with TRBD1 identical over 7 bases. Germline CDR1 SQVTM, CDR2 ANQGSEA. This CDR3 is 12 amino acids long. Unmatched junction bases numbered 6, after V lost 5 bases and J lost 5 bases. CDR3 residues: CSVPGTVNEQYF. DNA of the CDR3: TGCAGCGTTCCAGGGACAGTCAACGAGCAGTACTTC.

In its sample, this clonotype was seen many times. CDR3 nucleotide sequence: TGCGCCAGCAGCCAAAGAACAGGGCGAGAGCAGTACTTC. This sequence encodes CASSQRTGREQYF. The chain combines TRBV4-3 with TRBJ2-7, with a weak D call TRBD1 (6 bases). Trimming took off 2 bases at V and 7 bases at J, with 12 bases between the two ends. The CDR3 has 13 residues. Germline V lookup: CDR1 LGHNA, CDR2 YSLEER.

Concerning this clonotype: Germline is not matched at one junction end, which may reflect a read error. The chain couples TRBV29-1 to TRBJ2-2; D may be TRBD1 (6 bases). The V gene's germline CDR1 is SQVTM and CDR2 ANQGSEA. The CDR3 extends over 13 amino acids. The CDR3 coding sequence is TGCAGCGCCCGGACAGCGAACGCCGGGCAGCTCTTTTTC. It translates to CSARTANAGQLFF.

The chain combines TRBV20-1 with TRBJ2-7; 13 positions agree with TRBD2. The CDR3 has 15 residues. Germline-derived CDR1 and CDR2 are DFQATT and SNEGSKA (reference sequence). V dropped 3 bases and J dropped 6; count of bases not matched to a gene: 8. The DNA of the CDR3 is TGCAGTGCTAGCGGGCCCGGGACTAGCGGGACCGAGCAGTACTTC. As protein: CSASGPGTSGTEQYF.

This clonotype was counted only a few times. V gene TRBV11-2 combines with J gene TRBJ2-5; tentative D call: TRBD2 (6 bases). The CDR3 runs 15 residues. V lost 3 bases and J lost 5, with 16 bases in between. Germline loops: CDR1 SGHAT, CDR2 FQNNGV. Written as DNA, the CDR3 is TGTGCCAGCAGCTTTAATGTCGGGGGTAGGGAGACCCAGTACTTC. Translating it yields CASSFNVGGRETQYF.

This rearrangement joins TRBV4-2 to TRBJ1-2, with D perhaps matching TRBD1 (5 bases). Germline V lookup: CDR1 LGHNA, CDR2 YNFKEQ. This CDR3 is built from 16 residues. V was clipped by 4 bases and J by 2 bases, with 17 bases between them. The CDR3 reads CASSRDTGTENYGYTF. CDR3 DNA sequence: TGTGCCAGCAGCCGCGACACCGGGACGGAGAACTATGGCTACACCTTC.

J is TRBJ1-1 and V is TRBV11-3; D gene uncertain. Germline CDR1 and CDR2: SGHNT and YENEEA. Trimming left V 2 bases short and J 3 bases short, with 13 bases between. The CDR3 runs to 15 residues. The CDR3 region has the DNA TGTGCCAGCAGCTTACGGGAGACGGTGGACACTGAAGCTTTCTTT. This gives the protein CASSLRETVDTEAFF.

V and J are TRBV11-2 and TRBJ2-3; no clear D. Trimming left V 0 bases short and J 5 bases short, with 9 bases between. The CDR3 spans 14 residues. CDR1 and CDR2 (germline): SGHAT, FQNNGV. Here the CDR3 reads CASSLDGPLDTQYF. CDR3 sequence (DNA): TGTGCCAGCAGCTTAGACGGACCCCTAGATACGCAGTATTTT.

CDR3 region: CASSLVGTETNYGYTF. The CDR3 region has the DNA TGTGCCAGCAGCTTAGTCGGGACGGAGACTAACTATGGCTACACCTTC. This chain joins TRBV11-2 and TRBJ1-2; TRBD1 might be the D (5 bases). Germline V gene sequence: CDR1 SGHAT, CDR2 FQNNGV. The CDR3 extends over 16 amino acids. Trimming stripped 1 base from V and 0 bases from J, with 12 bases between.

Of note for this clonotype: This may stem from a read error, because a much larger clone lies one nucleotide away. CDR3 sequence reads: CASSPLSRHTDTQYF. The CDR3 nucleotides are TGTGCCAGCAGTCCCCTTAGCAGACACACAGATACGCAGTATTTT. The genes are TRBV28 and TRBJ2-3; no reliable D call. Deletions cut 5 bases from V and 2 bases from J, with 14 bases between. The CDR3 is made up of 15 amino acids. Per the germline V gene, CDR1 is MDHEN and CDR2 is SYDVKM. Based on the CDR3 plus reference TRBV28 and TRBJ2-3, the full variable domain is DVKVTQSSRYLVKRTGEKVFLECVQDMDHENMFWYRQDPGLGLRLIYFSYDVKMKEKGDIPEGYSVSREKKERFSLILESASTNQTSMYLCASSPLSRHTDTQYFGPGTRLTVL.

On this clonotype: Sequence at one end of the junction differs from germline and may be a read error. The chain couples TRBV28 to TRBJ2-6; maybe TRBD1 (5 bases). Germline V lookup: CDR1 MDHEN, CDR2 SYDVKM. The CDR3 is 13 residues long. CDR3 residues: CAIGPAGANVMTF. The CDR3 coding sequence is TGTGCCATAGGACCCGCTGGGGCCAACGTCATGACTTTC. The full variable domain, with the rest looked up from reference TRBV28 and TRBJ2-6, is DVKVTQSSRYLVKRTGEKVFLECVQDMDHENMFWYRQDPGLGLRLIYFSYDVKMKEKGDIPEGYSVSREKKERFSLILESASTNQTSMYLCAIGPAGANVMTFGAGSRLTVL.

Worth noting for this clonotype: Relative to the germline gene, one junction end is altered; a read error may explain this. The chain is built from TRBV12-3 or TRBV12-4 and TRBJ1-1; D not certain. The length of the CDR3 is 14 residues. The CDR3 DNA is TGTGCCAGCAGCCCGCTGGCAATAAACAATGAAGCTTTCTTT. Protein: CASSPLAINNEAFF.

This clonotype turned up a few times. The gene calls are TRBV3-1 and TRBJ1-2, with no clear D. V shed 1 base and J shed 8 bases, with 17 bases lying between them. CDR3 size: 15 residues. Germline loops: CDR1 LGHDT, CDR2 YNNKEL (reference sequence). The CDR3 region has the DNA TGTGCCAGCAGCCAAGCATTAGCAGGCGATAACGGCTACACCTTC. Translation: CASSQALAGDNGYTF.

This clonotype was picked up many times. The CDR3 loop reads CASSLLGGELFF. The DNA for the CDR3 is TGTGCCAGCAGCTTATTGGGCGGGGAGCTGTTTTTT. J is TRBJ2-2 and V is TRBV11-1; no definite D call. V lost 2 bases to trimming and J lost 7 bases, with 5 bases between them. CDR1 SGHAT and CDR2 FQDESV come from the germline V gene (reference sequence). The CDR3 is 12 amino acids. The complete variable domain, with remaining parts taken from reference TRBV11-1 and TRBJ2-2, reads EAEVAQSPRYKITEKSQAVAFWCDPISGHATLYWYRQILGQGPELLVQFQDESVVDDSQLPKDRFSAERLKGVDSTLKIQPAELGDSAMYLCASSLLGGELFFGEGSRLTVL.